This T cell receptor beta chain emerged from a study of stem cell transplantation in POMP-related autoinflammatory disease. Study findings and constraints: A trend toward lower repertoire diversity and greater clonality appeared in every analyzed T-cell subset of PRAID patients.

With regard to this clone: Its cognate antigen is unknown.

PRAID featured immunodeficiency plus autoinflammation. Profiled with immunoSEQ multiplex PCR; TCRdb holds only in-frame clones, not every one. Here the sample spans 9,000 to 10,000 clones, about 76% being singletons. V shed 6 bases, J shed 7 bases, and the junction held 9 bases outside the gene matches. Germline loops: CDR1 SGHVS, CDR2 FQNEAQ. The CDR3 has 14 residues. The sequence derives from a human patient with POMP-related autoinflammation and immune dysregulation (PRAID). Some T cells may be the graft donor's. Specimen: CD4+ T cells from PBMCs, collected after stem cell transplantation. The rearrangement uses TRBV7-8 and TRBJ1-2, with 9 nucleotides matching TRBD1. In DNA form, the CDR3 reads TGTGCCAGCAGTTCCAAACAGGGGGCTGGTGGCTACACCTTC. It yields the protein CASSSKQGAGGYTF.